The clone carrying this T cell receptor (beta chain) occurred a few times. Its antigen remains unidentified. A junction end diverges from the germline sequence, so it may reflect a read error. From RNA transcripts, TCR beta CDR3 regions were amplified. TCR CDR3 regions were first amplified by RT-PCR with HTBI primers. TCRdb reanalysed the multiplex PCR reads using MiXCR and keeps one entry per CDR3 protein. The repertoire holds about 600,000 distinct CDR3 sequences, with about a sixth as singletons. This specimen comes from a study of T cells in Graves' hyperthyroidism and ophthalmopathy. Regarding the study as a whole: The model predicted ophthalmopathy a median approximately six months before onset.

The germline V gene has CDR1 MDHEN and CDR2 SYDVKM. The CDR3 has 14 residues. The sample was blood. This chain links TRBV28 with TRBJ1-1; no clear D. The TCR was taken from a woman in her thirties or forties with Graves' ophthalmopathy. DNA for the CDR3: TGTGCCAGCAGTGGTAGAAAACGAATCACTGGAGCTTTCTTT. Protein: CASSGRKRITGAFF.